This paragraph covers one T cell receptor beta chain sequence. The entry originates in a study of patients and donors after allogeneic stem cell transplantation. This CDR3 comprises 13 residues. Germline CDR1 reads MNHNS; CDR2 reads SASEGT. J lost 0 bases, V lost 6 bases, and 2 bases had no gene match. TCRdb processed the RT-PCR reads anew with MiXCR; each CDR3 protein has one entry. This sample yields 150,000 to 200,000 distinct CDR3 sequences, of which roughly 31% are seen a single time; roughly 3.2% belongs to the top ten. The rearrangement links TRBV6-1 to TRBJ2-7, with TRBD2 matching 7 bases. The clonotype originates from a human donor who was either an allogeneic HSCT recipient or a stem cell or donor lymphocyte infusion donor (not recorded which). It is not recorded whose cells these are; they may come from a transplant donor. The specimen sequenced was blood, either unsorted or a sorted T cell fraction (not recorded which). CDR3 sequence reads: CASRLASSYEQYF. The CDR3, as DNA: TGTGCCAGCAGACTAGCGAGCTCCTACGAGCAGTACTTC.